This entry concerns a single TCR beta chain. Its antigen is unknown. No base-level quality is on record; no much larger clone is a single base apart. Measured from the cysteine to the phenylalanine, the CDR3 is 15 residues long. Only the CDR3 portion is preserved as DNA: 45 bases, with reading frame beginning at the first base. As encoded in the germline V gene, CDR1 is SGHAT while CDR2 is FQNNGV. V and J lose 1 base and 3 bases, and a span of 12 bases separates them. The data were taken from a study of PD-L1 blockade in urothelial cancer listed by TCRdb under 2017. With respect to the entire study: Every patient began therapy at some point between 2013 and 2015 and was given atezolizumab 1,200 mg intravenously every 3 weeks. About 85% of the roughly 30 patients were males with bladder-origin urothelial cancer, and about 60% of the roughly 29 reported a prior smoking history. Patients had an ECOG performance status of 0 or 1 and had received between 0 and 3 prior chemotherapy regimens. Blood samples were analyzed at two time points: 3 weeks after treatment start (second dose) and 6 weeks after treatment start. Blood samples gave a median of approximately 150,000 T cells and tens of thousands of unique TCRs, with a median clonality of roughly 0.08. The study, an exploratory multi-omic analysis, examined somatic, immune and clinical correlates of response to PD-L1 blockade with atezolizumab in urothelial cancer. Pretreatment tumor samples, along with matched peripheral blood collected serially before and after atezolizumab treatment, underwent TCR sequencing. Progression-free survival longer than 6 months counted as durable clinical benefit, and TCR features were additionally tested against both progression-free and overall survival. In the same patients who had TCR sequencing, pretreatment tumors also underwent whole exome sequencing and RNA sequencing. Roughly nine patients achieved durable clinical benefit and around 19 did not. Under 30 patients had pretreatment blood TCR-seq, roughly 25 had at least one posttreatment blood collection, and roughly 25 had tumor TCR-seq. The paper as a whole reports these results and caveats: Because of the small sample size (n ≈ 30) and the many exploratory analyses performed, the results are intended to be regarded as hypothesis-generating. A pretreatment peripheral blood TCR clonality below the median was linked to improved progression-free and overall survival. Greater expansion of tumor-associated TCR clones in peripheral blood 3 weeks after the start of treatment was observed in patients with durable benefit (n of about 24, p = 0.022).

The cohort comprised around 30 patients with locally advanced or metastatic urothelial carcinoma treated at Memorial Sloan Kettering on a trial protocol. Peripheral blood mononuclear cells were collected pretreatment and during treatment, with between 1 and 8 total time points per patient. The Qiagen DNeasy Blood extraction kit was used to purify genomic DNA from total PBMCs and from tumor samples. PBMCs were collected pretreatment and during treatment, and were isolated and stored as previously described. Synthetic TCR analog templates were spiked into each PCR to estimate absolute template abundance from read counts. The immunoSEQ assay was used to amplify TCRbeta CDR3 regions from genomic DNA with bias-controlled V and J gene primers. Sequencing of rearranged TCRbeta segments was done at approximately 20X coverage. As for how the authors treated the data: Sequencing errors were corrected by clustering and CDR3s were annotated against IMGT to assign V, D and J genes. Downstream analyses used only productive TCRbeta rearrangements and left out out-of-frame or stop-codon sequences. Clonality was computed as one minus Shannon entropy normalized by the log of the number of unique productive sequences. Fisher's exact test with Benjamini-Hochberg correction, using a cutoff of adjusted p below 0.01, was how clones that differed between time points or between blood and tumor were identified. TCRdb took this table from immuneACCESS and kept in-frame rearrangements with V and J called. Such tables lack part of the clones; where checked against another copy, unresolved V genes explain under half of the gap, and the rest is unexplained. V, J and clone size derive from that table, while D and trimming were established from the DNA sequence. For this sample the table gives tens of thousands of clones, of which roughly 84% were detected only once. The top ten hold around 9.5% of the sample.

This sample comprised PBMCs, obtained around atezolizumab (anti-PD-L1) treatment. This TCR came from a man in his 70s with urothelial cancer. The chain employs TRBV11-2 and TRBJ2-5, and TRBD1 may be the D gene, going by 6 matching bases. The DNA reads as follows: TGTGCCAGCAGCTTAGGGGCGACAGGAAAAGAGACCCAGTACTTC. Its protein reads: CASSLGATGKETQYF. The variable domain in full, with residues beyond the CDR3 obtained from the reference TRBV11-2 and TRBJ2-5 genes, is EAGVAQSPRYKIIEKRQSVAFWCNPISGHATLYWYQQILGQGPKLLIQFQNNGVVDDSQLPKDRFSAERLKGVDSTLKIQPAKLEDSAVYLCASSLGATGKETQYFGPGTRLLVL.